The 5 T cell receptor beta chains given below trace back to one sample, sequenced in a study of blood T cell repertoires in COVID-19. The method was immunoSEQ multiplex PCR; TCRdb's version includes in-frame clones alone and lacks a portion of them. The sample contains about half a million clones, 70% to 90% of which appear only once. Source material: PBMCs or T cells enriched from blood (not recorded which). Every receptor here comes from a woman between 55 and 75 years old who had recovered from COVID-19.

J is TRBJ1-2 and V is TRBV11-2, with D hard to call. Germline lookup yields CDR1 SGHAT and CDR2 FQNNGV. This CDR3 contains 13 residues. Trimming took off 5 bases at V and 4 bases at J, with 11 bases between the two ends. DNA for the CDR3: TGTGCCAGCAGCCCACCGGGGATCTATGGCTACACCTTC. Protein sequence: CASSPPGIYGYTF.

V is TRBV5-1 and J is TRBJ2-3; 7 bases are shared with TRBD2. J lost 2 bases, V lost 5 bases, and 5 bases had no gene match. The germline gives CDR1 SGHRS, CDR2 YFSETQ. The CDR3 covers 14 residues. CDR3 DNA sequence: TGCGCCAGCAGAGGGCGGGACTACACAGATACGCAGTATTTT. Its protein product is CASRGRDYTDTQYF.

The chain joins TRBV7-2 to TRBJ1-5; 8 positions match TRBD1. Germline V gene sequence: CDR1 SGHTA, CDR2 FQGNSA. V trimming: 5 bases; J trimming: 0 bases; junction bases outside the gene matches: 3. CDR3 size: 15 residues. The CDR3 DNA reads as TGTGCCAGCAGCGACAGGGGCCTTAGCAATCAGCCCCAGCATTTT. It encodes CASSDRGLSNQPQHF.

The V and J genes are TRBV18 and TRBJ2-1; D remains unclear. Trimming shortened V by 2 bases and J by 6 bases, and 8 bases separated the two germline ends. CDR3 length: 13 amino acids. Germline CDR1 and CDR2: KGHSH and LQKENI. The CDR3 sequence is CASSPIRFNEQFF. CDR3 bases: TGTGCCAGCTCACCAATCAGATTCAATGAGCAGTTCTTC.

V and J are TRBV18 and TRBJ1-1; TRBD1 agrees at 9 bases. V was clipped by 3 bases and J by 6 bases; unmatched bases: 8. Germline lookup yields CDR1 KGHSH and CDR2 LQKENI. There are 15 residues in the CDR3. Here the CDR3 reads CASSPLQGAIAEAFF. DNA for the CDR3: TGTGCCAGCTCACCCTTACAGGGGGCGATCGCTGAAGCTTTCTTT.